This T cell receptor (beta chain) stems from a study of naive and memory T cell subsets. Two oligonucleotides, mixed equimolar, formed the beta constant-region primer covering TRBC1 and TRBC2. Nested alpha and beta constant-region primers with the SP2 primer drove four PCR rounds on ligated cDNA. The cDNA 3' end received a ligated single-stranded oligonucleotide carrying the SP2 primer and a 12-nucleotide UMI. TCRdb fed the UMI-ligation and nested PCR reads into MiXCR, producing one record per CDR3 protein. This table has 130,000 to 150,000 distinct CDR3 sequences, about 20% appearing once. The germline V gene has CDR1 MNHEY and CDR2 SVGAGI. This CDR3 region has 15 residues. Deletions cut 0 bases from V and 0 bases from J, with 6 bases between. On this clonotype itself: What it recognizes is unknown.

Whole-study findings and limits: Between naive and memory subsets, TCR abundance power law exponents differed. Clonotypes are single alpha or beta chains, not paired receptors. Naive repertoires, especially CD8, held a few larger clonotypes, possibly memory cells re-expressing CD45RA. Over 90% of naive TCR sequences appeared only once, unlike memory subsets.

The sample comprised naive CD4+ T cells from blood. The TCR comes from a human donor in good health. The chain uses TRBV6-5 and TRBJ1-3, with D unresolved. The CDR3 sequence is CASSYSGVSGNTIYF. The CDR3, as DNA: TGTGCCAGCAGTTACTCTGGGGTCTCTGGAAACACCATATATTTT.